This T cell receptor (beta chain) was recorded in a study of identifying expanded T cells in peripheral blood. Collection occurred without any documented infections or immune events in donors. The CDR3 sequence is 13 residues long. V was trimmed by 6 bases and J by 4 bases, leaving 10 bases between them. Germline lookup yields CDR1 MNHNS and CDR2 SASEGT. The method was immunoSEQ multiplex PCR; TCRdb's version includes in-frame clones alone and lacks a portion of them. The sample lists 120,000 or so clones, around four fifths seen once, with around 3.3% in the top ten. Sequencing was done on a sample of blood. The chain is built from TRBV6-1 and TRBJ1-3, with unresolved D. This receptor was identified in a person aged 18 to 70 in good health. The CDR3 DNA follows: TGTGCCAGCAGGGAGGGAGGAGGAAACACCATATATTTT. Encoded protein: CASREGGGNTIYF.